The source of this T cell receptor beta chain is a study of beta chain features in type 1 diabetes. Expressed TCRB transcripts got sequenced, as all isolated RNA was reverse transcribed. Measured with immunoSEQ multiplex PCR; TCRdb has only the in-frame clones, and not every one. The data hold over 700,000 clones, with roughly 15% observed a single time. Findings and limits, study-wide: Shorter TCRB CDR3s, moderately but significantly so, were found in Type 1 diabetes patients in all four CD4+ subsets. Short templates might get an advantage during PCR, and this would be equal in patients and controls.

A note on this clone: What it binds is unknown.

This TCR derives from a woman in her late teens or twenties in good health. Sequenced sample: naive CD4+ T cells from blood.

The CDR3 spells CASSHGRTYSGANVLTF. DNA of the CDR3: TGTGCCAGCAGCCACGGGAGAACCTACTCTGGGGCCAACGTCCTGACTTTC. J is TRBJ2-6 and V is TRBV7-9; TRBD2 is a possible D gene (6 bases). V lost 5 bases and J 0 bases, leaving 14 bases between the germline ends. Germline V CDR1 and CDR2: SEHNR, FQNEAQ (reference sequence). The CDR3 runs 17 residues.